Detailed here is one T cell receptor beta chain. After constant-region reverse-primer amplification, full-length variable regions underwent semi-nested PCR with Nested Universal Primer A. TCRdb re-called the 5' RACE reads with MiXCR, one entry per CDR3 protein. Of under 65,000 distinct CDR3 sequences in the sample, about 28% were seen once. CDR3 size: 15 residues. The germline V gene encodes CDR1 SGHVS and CDR2 FQNEAQ. V is TRBV7-8 and J is TRBJ2-7; possibly TRBD1 or TRBD2 for D (5 bases each). The J call may be wrong; the DNA end is better matched by TRBJ2-1. This sequence was found in a female donor with breast cancer. The sequenced material came from tumor-infiltrating memory CD4+ T cells sorted from the breast tumor. The subset is: memory CD4+ T cells, CD4+CD45RO+CD25-. Here the CDR3 DNA reads TGTGCCAGCAGCCAGAGACGGGGACCTCCTCCGGAGCAGTTCTTC. This codes for CASSQRRGPPPEQFF.